This entry lists 14 T cell receptor beta chains sequenced from one sample in a study of shared clonotypes between healthy human individuals. Naive-designated CD8 cells lacked CD45RO, were positively enriched for CCR7, and omitted terminally differentiated effector memory CD45RA+ cells. The table came from immunoSEQ multiplex PCR; TCRdb's copy has only in-frame clones and leaves some out. The sample lists more than 2 million clones, approximately 94% occurring once. The sequencing sample was made of naive CD8+ T cells sorted from blood. The receptor source for this set is a man aged 18 to 30 in good health.

This rearrangement joins TRBV27 to TRBJ1-2; D is unresolved. V shed 0 bases and J shed 8 bases, with 10 bases lying between them. The length of the CDR3 is 13 residues. CDR1 and CDR2 from the germline V gene are MNHEY and SMNVEV (reference sequence). The CDR3: CASSLSTTGGYTF. The CDR3 coding sequence is TGTGCCAGCAGTTTATCGACAACGGGAGGCTACACCTTC.

The chain carries TRBV7-8 and TRBJ2-1; 7 bases are shared with TRBD2. With 1 base clipped from V and 2 bases from J, the junction kept 2 bases outside the gene matches. Germline assignment: CDR1 SGHVS and CDR2 FQNEAQ. The CDR3 runs 15 residues. CDR3 amino acids: CASSLEGTTYNEQFF. The CDR3 DNA reads TGTGCCAGCAGCTTAGAGGGGACTACCTACAATGAGCAGTTCTTC.

This clone was seen only once. This chain joins TRBV6-4 and TRBJ2-1, with 11 positions matching TRBD2. This CDR3 has 14 amino acids. V was clipped by 2 bases and J by 9 bases; unmatched bases: 3. CDR1 and CDR2 (germline): MRHNA, SNTAGT. The CDR3 region is CASSDLAGGGEQFF. CDR3 DNA: TGTGCCAGCAGTGACCTAGCGGGAGGCGGTGAGCAGTTCTTC.

V usage is TRBV2 and J usage is TRBJ2-5, with D possibly matching TRBD2 (5 bases). The CDR3 extends over 13 amino acids. Germline V gene data show CDR1 as SNHLY and CDR2 as FYNNEI. Trimming took off 6 bases at V and 5 bases at J, with 13 bases between the two ends. The chain's CDR3 is CASSGGWEETQYF. As DNA, the CDR3 is TGTGCCAGCAGCGGCGGATGGGAGGAGACCCAGTACTTC.

Regarding this clone: One junction end does not reproduce the germline sequence, and a read error may be involved. The J gene is TRBJ2-7, the V gene TRBV7-3; 12 nucleotides line up with TRBD2. The CDR3 covers 17 residues. Germline V gene data show CDR1 as SGHTA and CDR2 as FQGTGA. CDR3 loop: CASSLTGLAGTSYEQYF. The CDR3 bases are TGTGCCAGCAGCCTAACTGGACTAGCGGGGACCTCCTACGAGCAGTACTTC.

The CDR3, as DNA: TGTGCCAGCAGTCACAGGGAAACTGAAGCTTTCTTT. It translates to CASSHRETEAFF. The chain couples TRBV28 to TRBJ1-1; D is possibly TRBD1 (6 bases). V lost 5 bases and J lost 5, with 9 bases in between. Germline CDR1 is MDHEN and CDR2 is SYDVKM. This CDR3 has 12 residues.

J is TRBJ1-2 and V is TRBV7-9; no definite D call. The CDR3 is 15 amino acids. Trimming removed 1 base at V and 8 bases at J, with 17 bases between. Germline-derived CDR1 and CDR2 are SEHNR and FQNEAQ (reference sequence). As DNA, the CDR3 is TGTGCCAGCAGCTTAGTTACTACCACCCTGGGGGGCTACACCTTC. It encodes CASSLVTTTLGGYTF.

The rearrangement links TRBV2 to TRBJ2-1; D ambiguous. V gave up 5 bases and J gave up 0 bases, with 14 bases separating them. The CDR3 is made up of 16 amino acids. Germline CDR1 SNHLY, CDR2 FYNNEI. CDR3 sequence (DNA): TGTGCCAGCAGTAACGGTCTCCCTAGCTCCTACAATGAGCAGTTCTTC. Amino acids: CASSNGLPSSYNEQFF.

This chain connects TRBV9 to TRBJ1-6; the D gene is possibly TRBD1 (5 bases). This CDR3 is built from 15 residues. Germline V gene sequence: CDR1 SGDLS, CDR2 YYNGEE. V was shortened by 4 bases and J by 4 bases, with 12 bases between the two germline ends. The CDR3 DNA is TGTGCCAGCAGCCCGTCGAAGGGGTATAATTCACCCCTCCACTTT. It translates to CASSPSKGYNSPLHF.

The V and J genes are TRBV30 and TRBJ1-6; TRBD1 agrees at 8 bases. Germline V CDR1 and CDR2: GTSNPN, SVGIG (reference sequence). V lost 5 bases, J lost 9 bases, and 6 bases stayed unmatched. CDR3 length equals 13 residues. The CDR3 DNA is TGTGCCTGGGAAATGACAGGGGCTTCACCCCTCCACTTT. Translated: CAWEMTGASPLHF.

This chain joins TRBV7-2 and TRBJ2-7; no definite D call. The germline V and J ends were trimmed by 1 base and 3 bases, with 7 bases remaining between them. This CDR3 has 13 residues. Germline CDR1 SGHTA, CDR2 FQGNSA. The CDR3 nucleotides read TGTGCCAGCAGCTTAGGGGTGTACTACGAGCAGTACTTC. Protein sequence: CASSLGVYYEQYF.

The chain carries TRBV7-9 and TRBJ1-1; TRBD1 might be the D (6 bases). This CDR3 comprises 16 residues. V lost 1 base, J lost 6 bases, and 18 bases lay in between. CDR1 SEHNR and CDR2 FQNEAQ come from the germline V gene (reference sequence). CDR3 sequence reads: CASSLVPPGQIPEAFF. The CDR3 nucleotides read TGTGCCAGCAGCTTAGTGCCCCCGGGACAAATTCCTGAAGCTTTCTTT.

Here the CDR3 reads CASSLQGTDTQYF. The DNA for the CDR3 is TGTGCCAGCAGTTTACAGGGCACAGATACGCAGTATTTT. The chain has TRBV28 and TRBJ2-3, with D unclear. Trimming removed 2 bases from V and 1 base from J, with 4 bases in between. The germline V gene has CDR1 MDHEN and CDR2 SYDVKM. There are 13 residues in the CDR3.

The chain employs TRBV5-8 and TRBJ1-2; D is ambiguous. Deletions cut 0 bases from V and 3 bases from J, with 6 bases between. Germline lookup yields CDR1 SGHTS and CDR2 YDEGEE. The CDR3 consists of 13 residues. CDR3 in DNA: TGTGCCAGCAGCTTGGAGGGAGACTATGGCTACACCTTC. Protein: CASSLEGDYGYTF. Supplemented by reference TRBV5-8 and TRBJ1-2, the full variable domain reads EAGVTQSPTHLIKTRGQQATLRCSPISGHTSVYWYQQALGLGLQFLLWYDEGEERNRGNFPPRFSGRQFPNYSSELNVNALELEDSALYLCASSLEGDYGYTFGSGTRLTVV.